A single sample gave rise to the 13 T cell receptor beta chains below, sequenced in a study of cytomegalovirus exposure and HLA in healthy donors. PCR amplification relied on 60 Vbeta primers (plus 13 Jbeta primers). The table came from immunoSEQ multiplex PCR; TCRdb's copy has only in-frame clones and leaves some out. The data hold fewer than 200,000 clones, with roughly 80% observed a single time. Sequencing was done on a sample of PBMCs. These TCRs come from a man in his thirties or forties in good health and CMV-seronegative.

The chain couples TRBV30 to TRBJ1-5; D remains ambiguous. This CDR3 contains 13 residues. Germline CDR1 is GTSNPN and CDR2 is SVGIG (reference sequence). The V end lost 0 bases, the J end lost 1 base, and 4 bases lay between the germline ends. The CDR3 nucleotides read TGTGCCTGGAGTGTACAAAGCAATCAGCCCCAGCATTTT. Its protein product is CAWSVQSNQPQHF.

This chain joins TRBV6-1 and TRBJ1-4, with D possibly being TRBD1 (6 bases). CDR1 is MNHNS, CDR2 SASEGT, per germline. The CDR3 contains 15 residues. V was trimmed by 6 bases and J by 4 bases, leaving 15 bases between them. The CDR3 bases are TGTGCCAGCAGGGTAGGACAGCAGTTTAATGAAAAACTGTTTTTT. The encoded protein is CASRVGQQFNEKLFF.

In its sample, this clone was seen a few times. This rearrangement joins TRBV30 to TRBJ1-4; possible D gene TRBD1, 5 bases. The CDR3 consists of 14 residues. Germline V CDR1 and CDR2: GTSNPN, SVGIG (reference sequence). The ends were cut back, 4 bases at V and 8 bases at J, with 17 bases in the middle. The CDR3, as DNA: TGTGCCTGGACCTCCGGGGGGTCGTGGGAAAAACTGTTTTTT. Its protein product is CAWTSGGSWEKLFF.

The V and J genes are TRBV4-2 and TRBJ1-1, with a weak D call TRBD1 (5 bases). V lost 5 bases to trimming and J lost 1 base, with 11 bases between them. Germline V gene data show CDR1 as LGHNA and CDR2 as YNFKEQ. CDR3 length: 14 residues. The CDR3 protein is CASSTGLRNTEAFF. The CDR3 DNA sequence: TGTGCCAGCAGCACGGGACTTAGGAACACTGAAGCTTTCTTT.

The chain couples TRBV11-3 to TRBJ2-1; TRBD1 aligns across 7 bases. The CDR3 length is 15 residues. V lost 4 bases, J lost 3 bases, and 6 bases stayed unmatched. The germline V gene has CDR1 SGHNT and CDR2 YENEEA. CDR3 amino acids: CASSSDREGYNEQFF. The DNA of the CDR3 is TGTGCCAGCAGCTCCGACAGGGAAGGCTACAATGAGCAGTTCTTC.

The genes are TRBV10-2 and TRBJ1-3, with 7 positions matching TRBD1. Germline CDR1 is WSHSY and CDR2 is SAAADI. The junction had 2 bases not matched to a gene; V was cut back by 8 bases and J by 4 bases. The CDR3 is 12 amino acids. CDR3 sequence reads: CASRDSGNTIYF. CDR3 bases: TGCGCCAGCCGGGACAGCGGAAACACCATATATTTT.

Here the CDR3 reads CASSVGQSYYGYTF. Here the CDR3 DNA reads TGTGCCAGCAGCGTAGGGCAGTCTTACTATGGCTACACCTTC. This chain connects TRBV9 to TRBJ1-2; D is ambiguous. CDR3 length: 14 residues. Trimming shortened V by 0 bases and J by 3 bases, and 9 bases separated the two germline ends. The V gene's germline CDR1 is SGDLS and CDR2 YYNGEE. The whole variable domain, filled in from reference TRBV9 and TRBJ1-2, reads DSGVTQTPKHLITATGQRVTLRCSPRSGDLSVYWYQQSLDQGLQFLIQYYNGEERAKGNILERFSAQQFPDLHSELNLSSLELGDSALYFCASSVGQSYYGYTFGSGTRLTVV.

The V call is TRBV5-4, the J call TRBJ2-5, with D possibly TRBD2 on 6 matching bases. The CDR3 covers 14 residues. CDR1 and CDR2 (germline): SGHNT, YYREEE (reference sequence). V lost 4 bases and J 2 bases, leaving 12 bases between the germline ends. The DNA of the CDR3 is TGTGCCAGCAGCAGGGAGGTTGGGCAAGAGACCCAGTACTTC. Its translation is CASSREVGQETQYF.

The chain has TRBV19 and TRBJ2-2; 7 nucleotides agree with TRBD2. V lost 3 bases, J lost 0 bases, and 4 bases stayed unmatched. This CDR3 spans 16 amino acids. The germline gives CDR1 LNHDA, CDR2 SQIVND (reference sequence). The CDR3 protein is CASSIGGGANTGELFF. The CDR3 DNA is TGTGCCAGTAGTATTGGGGGGGGTGCGAACACCGGGGAGCTGTTTTTT.

CDR3 region: CASSLAQDSIYDEQFF. The CDR3 coding sequence is TGCGCCAGCAGCTTGGCCCAGGACAGTATATACGATGAGCAGTTCTTC. The rearrangement uses TRBV5-1 and TRBJ2-1; tentative D call: TRBD1 (6 bases). Trimming took 0 bases from V and 8 from J, leaving 18 bases between them. This CDR3 has 16 amino acids. CDR1 SGHRS and CDR2 YFSETQ come from the germline V gene.

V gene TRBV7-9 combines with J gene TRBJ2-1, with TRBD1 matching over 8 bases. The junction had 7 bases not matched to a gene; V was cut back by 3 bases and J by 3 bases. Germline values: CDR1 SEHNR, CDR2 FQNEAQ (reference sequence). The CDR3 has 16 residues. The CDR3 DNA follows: TGTGCCAGCAGCTTGCGCAGGGGGCTTAACTACAATGAGCAGTTCTTC. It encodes CASSLRRGLNYNEQFF. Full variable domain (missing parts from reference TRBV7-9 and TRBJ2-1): DTGVSQNPRHKITKRGQNVTFRCDPISEHNRLYWYRQTLGQGPEFLTYFQNEAQLEKSRLLSDRFSAERPKGSFSTLEIQRTEQGDSAMYLCASSLRRGLNYNEQFFGPGTRLTVL.

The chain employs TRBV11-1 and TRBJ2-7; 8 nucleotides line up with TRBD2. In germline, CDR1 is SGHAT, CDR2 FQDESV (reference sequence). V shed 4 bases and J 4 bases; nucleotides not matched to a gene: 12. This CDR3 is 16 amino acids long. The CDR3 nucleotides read TGTGCCAGCAGCTATCTTAGCGGGACCTTGTCGTACGAGCAGTACTTC. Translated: CASSYLSGTLSYEQYF.

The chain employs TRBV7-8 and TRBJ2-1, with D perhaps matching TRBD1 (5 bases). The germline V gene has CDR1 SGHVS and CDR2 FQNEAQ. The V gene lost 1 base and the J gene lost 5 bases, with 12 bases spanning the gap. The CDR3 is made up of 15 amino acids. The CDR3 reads CASSLEGVFNNEQFF. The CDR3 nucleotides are TGTGCCAGCAGCTTAGAAGGGGTATTCAACAATGAGCAGTTCTTC.